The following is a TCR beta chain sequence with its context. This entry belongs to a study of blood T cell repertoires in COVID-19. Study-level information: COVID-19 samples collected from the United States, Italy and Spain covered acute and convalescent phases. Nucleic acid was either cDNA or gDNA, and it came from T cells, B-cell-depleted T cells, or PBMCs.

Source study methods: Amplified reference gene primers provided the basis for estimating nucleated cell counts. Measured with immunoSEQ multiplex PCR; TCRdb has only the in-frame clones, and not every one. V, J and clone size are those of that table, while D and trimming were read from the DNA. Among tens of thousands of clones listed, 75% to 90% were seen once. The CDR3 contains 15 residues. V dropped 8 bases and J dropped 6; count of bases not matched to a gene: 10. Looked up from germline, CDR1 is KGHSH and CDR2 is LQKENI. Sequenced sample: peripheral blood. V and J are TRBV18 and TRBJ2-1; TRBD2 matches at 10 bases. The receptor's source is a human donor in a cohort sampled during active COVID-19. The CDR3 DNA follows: TGTGCCAGCAACATAGGACTAGCGGCCTCCAATGAGCAGTTCTTC. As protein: CASNIGLAASNEQFF.